This entry describes one T cell receptor (beta chain). This entry is derived from a study of blood T cell repertoires in COVID-19. Study-wide context: From T cells, B-cell-depleted T cells, or PBMCs came the material, which was cDNA or gDNA.

In the study's own analysis: Counts of nucleated cells, estimated from reference gene primer amplification, were obtained. The repertoire was sequenced with immunoSEQ multiplex PCR; TCRdb's copy has only in-frame clones and lacks some. D and trimming were read from the DNA, whereas the V and J calls and clone size are those reported in that table. The sample yields 150,000 or so clones, around 82% seen once. The CDR3 contains 16 residues. With V trimmed by 1 base and J by 4 bases, 8 bases remained unmatched. Looked up from germline, CDR1 is SGHAT and CDR2 is FQNNGV. The sequenced material came from peripheral blood. The TCR originated in a man aged 55-75 years with active or convalescent COVID-19. The chain is built from TRBV11-2 and TRBJ2-3; 7 positions match TRBD2. Here the CDR3 DNA reads TGTGCCAGCAGCTTAGTTACGGGAGGTATTTCAGATACGCAGTATTTT. The encoded protein is CASSLVTGGISDTQYF.